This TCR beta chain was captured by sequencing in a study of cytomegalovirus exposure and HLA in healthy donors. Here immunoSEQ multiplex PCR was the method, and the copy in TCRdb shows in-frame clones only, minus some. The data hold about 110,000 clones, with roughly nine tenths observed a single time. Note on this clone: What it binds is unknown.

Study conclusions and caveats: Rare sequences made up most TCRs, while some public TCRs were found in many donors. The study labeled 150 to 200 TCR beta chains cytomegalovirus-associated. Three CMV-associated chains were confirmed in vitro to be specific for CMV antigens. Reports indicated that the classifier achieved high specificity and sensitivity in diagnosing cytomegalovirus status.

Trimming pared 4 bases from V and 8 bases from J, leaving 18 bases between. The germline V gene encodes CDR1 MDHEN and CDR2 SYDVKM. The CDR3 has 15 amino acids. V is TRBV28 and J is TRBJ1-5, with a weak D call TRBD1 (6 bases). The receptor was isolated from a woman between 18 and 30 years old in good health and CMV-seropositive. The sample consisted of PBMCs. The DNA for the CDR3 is TGTGCCAGCAGTTGGGGACGGGGGGCAGGAGAGCCCCAGCATTTT. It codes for CASSWGRGAGEPQHF.